The table lists the clone carrying this TCR beta chain with many counts. Its matching antigen is unknown. Germline V gives CDR1 SGDLS, CDR2 YYNGEE. Trimming removed 0 bases at V and 1 base at J, with 9 bases between. This CDR3 spans 15 amino acids. These data originate in a study of T cells in Graves' hyperthyroidism and ophthalmopathy. Findings of the study overall: Blood also held most thyroid clonotypes expanded beyond 0.001.

Ophthalmopathy cases scored 3 or more on the Clinical Activity Score and 4 or more on NOSPECS grade, with duration below 3 months. Isolation of PBMCs was performed on around 9.8 ml fresh peripheral blood. RNA transcripts were the template for amplifying TCR beta CDR3 regions. RT-PCR in the first round (using the HTBI primer set) targeted the TCR CDR3. MiXCR, run by TCRdb on the multiplex PCR reads, gives a single entry per CDR3 protein. Among around 490,000 distinct CDR3 sequences, less than 20% were seen once, and the ten largest hold 40% to 50%. The rearrangement links TRBV9 to TRBJ2-3; D is ambiguous. The receptor's source is a man in his forties with Graves' ophthalmopathy. Sequencing was carried out using blood. The CDR3 here is CASSVGLVGTDTQYF. The CDR3 DNA reads as TGTGCCAGCAGCGTAGGGCTAGTGGGCACAGATACGCAGTATTTT.